Each of the 16 T cell receptor beta chains below was sequenced from the same sample in a study of blood T cell repertoires in COVID-19. Sequenced by immunoSEQ multiplex PCR; TCRdb stores in-frame clones only, minus some. The sample contains fewer than 250,000 clones, 83% of which appear only once. Sequences were obtained from peripheral blood. Source of these receptors: a human donor in a cohort sampled during active COVID-19.

This chain links TRBV19 with TRBJ1-1; D is undetermined. The CDR3 consists of 11 residues. V was shortened by 0 bases and J by 10 bases, with 6 bases between the two germline ends. CDR1 is LNHDA, CDR2 SQIVND, per germline (reference sequence). This chain's CDR3 is CASSIDLGAFF. DNA of the CDR3: TGTGCCAGTAGTATAGACCTAGGAGCTTTCTTT.

The J gene is TRBJ2-3, the V gene TRBV6-5; weak D call: TRBD2 (6 bases). V lost 6 bases and J lost 1, with 8 bases in between. The CDR3 consists of 13 residues. CDR1 is MNHEY and CDR2 is SVGAGI in the germline V gene. The CDR3, as DNA: TGTGCCAGCAGGTTAGCGGGCACAGATACGCAGTATTTT. It translates to CASRLAGTDTQYF.

This clone occurred a few times. V and J are TRBV28 and TRBJ2-1, with 9 bases aligning to TRBD2. Trimming removed 4 bases from V and 4 bases from J; junction bases left unmatched: 8. The CDR3 sequence is 16 residues long. The germline gives CDR1 MDHEN, CDR2 SYDVKM. The CDR3 sequence is CASSSLSGSQYNEQFF. Written as DNA, the CDR3 is TGTGCCAGCAGTTCCCTTAGCGGGAGTCAGTACAATGAGCAGTTCTTC.

The V and J genes are TRBV5-4 and TRBJ2-2; D is uncertain. The ends were cut back, 4 bases at V and 4 bases at J, with 8 bases in the middle. There are 13 residues in the CDR3. Germline V gene data show CDR1 as SGHNT and CDR2 as YYREEE (reference sequence). CDR3 nucleotide sequence: TGTGCCAGCAGCGCAACCGGCACCGGGGAGCTGTTTTTT. This gives the protein CASSATGTGELFF.

The chain couples TRBV28 to TRBJ1-2; 7 positions match TRBD1. The CDR3 extends over 14 amino acids. Germline V gene data show CDR1 as MDHEN and CDR2 as SYDVKM. Germline trimming cut 5 bases from V and 8 bases from J; bases unmatched to any gene: 11. This CDR3 reads CASSPPDREGGYTF. Here the CDR3 DNA reads TGTGCCAGCAGTCCCCCAGACAGGGAAGGAGGCTACACCTTC.

This clone was counted once. The chain combines TRBV15 with TRBJ2-1; 12 bases fit TRBD2. The germline V gene encodes CDR1 LNHNV and CDR2 YYDKDF (reference sequence). After removal of 1 base from V and 3 bases from J, the junction contained 4 bases not matched to a gene. The CDR3 consists of 17 residues. The CDR3 region is CATSRGSTSGSYNEQFF. The CDR3 DNA sequence: TGTGCCACCAGCAGAGGATCGACTAGCGGGAGCTACAATGAGCAGTTCTTC. Combining the CDR3 with reference TRBV15 and TRBJ2-1 gives the whole variable domain DAMVIQNPRYQVTQFGKPVTLSCSQTLNHNVMYWYQQKSSQAPKLLFHYYDKDFNNEADTPDNFQSRRPNTSFCFLDIRSPGLGDTAMYLCATSRGSTSGSYNEQFFGPGTRLTVL.

This rearrangement joins TRBV19 to TRBJ2-1, with 8 nucleotides matching TRBD2. The germline CDR1 and CDR2 sequences are LNHDA and SQIVND (reference sequence). J was trimmed by 0 bases and V by 7 bases; bases with no gene match: 8. The CDR3 extends over 16 amino acids. CDR3 sequence reads: CASTYSGASSYNEQFF. The CDR3 DNA reads TGTGCCAGTACATATAGCGGGGCCAGCTCCTACAATGAGCAGTTCTTC.

The V call is TRBV6-5, the J call TRBJ1-2; D may be TRBD1 (6 bases). Between the trimmed V and J ends, which lost 0 bases and 3 bases, there was a span of 11 bases. Germline loops: CDR1 MNHEY, CDR2 SVGAGI. CDR3 size: 15 residues. DNA of the CDR3: TGTGCCAGCAGTTACTCAGGGGGAGGGGACTATGGCTACACCTTC. It codes for CASSYSGGGDYGYTF.

The chain is built from TRBV3-1 (or the pseudogene TRBV3-2) and TRBJ2-5; perhaps TRBD1 as D (6 bases). Germline CDR1 is LGHDT and CDR2 is YNNKEL (reference sequence). This CDR3 spans 15 amino acids. Trimming shortened V by 0 bases and J by 4 bases, and 12 bases separated the two germline ends. CDR3 nucleotides: TGTGCCAGCAGCCAAGATCACCACAGGGTAGAGACCCAGTACTTC. As protein: CASSQDHHRVETQYF.

The V gene is TRBV5-1, the J gene TRBJ2-7; TRBD1 aligns across 9 bases. Germline lookup yields CDR1 SGHRS and CDR2 YFSETQ. This CDR3 comprises 16 residues. The J segment lost 2 bases and the V segment lost 0 bases, leaving 6 bases of the junction unmatched. The CDR3 reads CASSLGRDRVPYEQYF. The CDR3 nucleotides read TGCGCCAGCAGCTTGGGTAGGGACAGGGTCCCCTACGAGCAGTACTTC.

The CDR3: CASSGGGSQPQHF. DNA for the CDR3: TGTGCCAGCAGCGGGGGGGGTAGCCAGCCCCAGCATTTT. The V gene is TRBV11-2, the J gene TRBJ1-5; maybe TRBD1 (5 bases). Deletions cut 5 bases from V and 7 bases from J, with 12 bases between. CDR1 is SGHAT and CDR2 is FQNNGV in the germline V gene. CDR3 size: 13 residues.

The V and J genes are TRBV7-3 and TRBJ1-1; TRBD1 matches 7 bases. The length of the CDR3 is 14 residues. Trimming cost V 5 bases and J 3 bases; bases outside gene matches: 6. Germline-derived CDR1 and CDR2 are SGHTA and FQGTGA. The DNA for the CDR3 is TGTGCCAGCAGCCCCGGGACAGTGGACACTGAAGCTTTCTTT. Its translation is CASSPGTVDTEAFF.

The J gene is TRBJ2-2, the V gene TRBV10-1; D not certain. Trimming left V 0 bases short and J 3 bases short, with 11 bases between. Germline-derived CDR1 and CDR2 are WNHNN and SYGVQD (reference sequence). The CDR3 spans 16 residues. The CDR3 DNA reads TGCGCCAGCAGTGAGTCGGTTAGCCGGGACACCGGGGAGCTGTTTTTT. Its protein is CASSESVSRDTGELFF.

The chain combines TRBV2 with TRBJ1-6; D possibly corresponds to TRBD1 (5 bases). The germline V and J ends were trimmed by 5 bases and 6 bases, with 26 bases remaining between them. CDR3 size: 19 residues. Germline lookup yields CDR1 SNHLY and CDR2 FYNNEI. CDR3 amino acids: CASSLIRRGQGTGNSPLHF. The CDR3 bases are TGTGCCAGCAGTCTTATACGCCGTGGGCAGGGAACGGGTAATTCACCCCTCCACTTT.

This chain uses TRBV21-1 with TRBJ2-7; the table's TRBD2 call for D was not verified on the DNA. TRBV21-1 constitutes a pseudogene. The CDR3 runs 15 residues. The CDR3, as DNA: TGTGCCAGCAGCTCCCGGACTAGCGGGCGCTACGAGCAGTACTTC. Protein sequence: CASSSRTSGRYEQYF.

The gene calls are TRBV9 and TRBJ2-1, with D hard to call. Trimming stripped 4 bases from V and 4 bases from J, with 12 bases between. CDR3 length: 14 amino acids. Germline V gene data show CDR1 as SGDLS and CDR2 as YYNGEE. DNA of the CDR3: TGTGCCAGCAGCTCAGGTACCCTGTACAATGAGCAGTTCTTC. It encodes CASSSGTLYNEQFF.